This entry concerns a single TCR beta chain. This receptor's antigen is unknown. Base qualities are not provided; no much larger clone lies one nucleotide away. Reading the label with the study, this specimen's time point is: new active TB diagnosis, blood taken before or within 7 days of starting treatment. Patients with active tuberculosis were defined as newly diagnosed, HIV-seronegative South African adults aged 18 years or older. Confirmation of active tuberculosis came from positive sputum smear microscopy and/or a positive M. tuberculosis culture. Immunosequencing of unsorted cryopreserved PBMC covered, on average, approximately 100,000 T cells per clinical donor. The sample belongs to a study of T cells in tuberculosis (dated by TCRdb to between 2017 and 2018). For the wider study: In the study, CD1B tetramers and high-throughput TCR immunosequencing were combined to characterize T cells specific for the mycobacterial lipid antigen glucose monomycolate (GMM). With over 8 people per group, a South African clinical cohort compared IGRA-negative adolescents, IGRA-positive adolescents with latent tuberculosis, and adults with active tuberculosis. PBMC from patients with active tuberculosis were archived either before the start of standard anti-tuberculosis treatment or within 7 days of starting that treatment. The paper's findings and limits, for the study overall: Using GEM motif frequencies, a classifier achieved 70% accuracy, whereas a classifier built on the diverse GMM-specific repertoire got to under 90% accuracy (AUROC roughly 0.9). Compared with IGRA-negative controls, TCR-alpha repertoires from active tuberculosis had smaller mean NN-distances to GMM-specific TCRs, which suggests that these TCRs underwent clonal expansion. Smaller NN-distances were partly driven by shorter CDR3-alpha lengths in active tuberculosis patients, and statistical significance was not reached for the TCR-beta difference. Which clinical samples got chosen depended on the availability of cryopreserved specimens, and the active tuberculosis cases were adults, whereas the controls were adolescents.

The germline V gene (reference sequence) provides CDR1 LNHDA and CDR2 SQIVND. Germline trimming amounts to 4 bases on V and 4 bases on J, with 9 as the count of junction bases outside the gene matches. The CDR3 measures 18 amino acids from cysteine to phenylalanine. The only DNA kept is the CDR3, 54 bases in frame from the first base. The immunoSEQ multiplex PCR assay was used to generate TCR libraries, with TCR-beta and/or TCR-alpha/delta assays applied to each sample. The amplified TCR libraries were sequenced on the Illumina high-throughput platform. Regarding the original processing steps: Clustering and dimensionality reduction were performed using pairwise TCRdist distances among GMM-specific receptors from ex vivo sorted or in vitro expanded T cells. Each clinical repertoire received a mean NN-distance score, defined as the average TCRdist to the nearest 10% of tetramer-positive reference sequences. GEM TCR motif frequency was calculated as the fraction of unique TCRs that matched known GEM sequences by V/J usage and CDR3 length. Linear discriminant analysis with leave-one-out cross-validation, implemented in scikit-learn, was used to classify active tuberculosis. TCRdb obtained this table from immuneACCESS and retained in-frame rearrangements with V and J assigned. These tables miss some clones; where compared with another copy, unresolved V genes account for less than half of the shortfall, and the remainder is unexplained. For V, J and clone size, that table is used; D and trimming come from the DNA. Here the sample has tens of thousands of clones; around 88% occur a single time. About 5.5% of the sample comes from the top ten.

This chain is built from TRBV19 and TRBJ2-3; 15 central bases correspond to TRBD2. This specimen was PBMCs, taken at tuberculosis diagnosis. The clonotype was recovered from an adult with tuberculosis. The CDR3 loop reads CASSKRTSGRARADTQYF. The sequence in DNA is TGTGCCAGTAGTAAAAGGACTAGCGGGAGGGCCCGGGCAGATACGCAGTATTTT.